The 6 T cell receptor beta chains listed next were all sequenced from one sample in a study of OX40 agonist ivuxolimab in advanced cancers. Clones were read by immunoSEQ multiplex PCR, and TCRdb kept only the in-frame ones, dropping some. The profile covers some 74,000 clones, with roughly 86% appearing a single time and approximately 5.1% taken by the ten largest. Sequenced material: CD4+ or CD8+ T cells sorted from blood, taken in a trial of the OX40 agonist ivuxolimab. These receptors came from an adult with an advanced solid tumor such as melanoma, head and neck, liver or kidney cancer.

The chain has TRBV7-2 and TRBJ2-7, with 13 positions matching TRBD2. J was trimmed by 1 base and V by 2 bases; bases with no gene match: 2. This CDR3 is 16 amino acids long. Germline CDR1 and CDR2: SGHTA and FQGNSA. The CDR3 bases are TGTGCCAGCAGCTTAACTAGCGGGGGGGCATCCTACGAGCAGTACTTC. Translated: CASSLTSGGASYEQYF.

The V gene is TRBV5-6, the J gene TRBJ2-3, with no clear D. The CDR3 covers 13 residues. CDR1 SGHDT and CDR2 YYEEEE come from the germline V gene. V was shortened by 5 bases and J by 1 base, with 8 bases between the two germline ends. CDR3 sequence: CASSSVGTDTQYF. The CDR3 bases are TGTGCCAGCAGTTCTGTAGGCACAGATACGCAGTATTTT.

CDR3 bases: TGCGCCAGCAACCCCGGGACAGGGTTGTATGGTGAGCAGTTCTTC. Protein sequence: CASNPGTGLYGEQFF. The chain couples TRBV5-1 to TRBJ2-1; TRBD1 agrees at 9 bases. J lost 9 bases, V lost 6 bases, and 13 bases had no gene match. Germline lookup yields CDR1 SGHRS and CDR2 YFSETQ. This CDR3 has 15 amino acids. The variable domain in full, completed from reference TRBV5-1 and TRBJ2-1, reads KAGVTQTPRYLIKTRGQQVTLSCSPISGHRSVSWYQQTPGQGLQFLFEYFSETQRNKGNFPGRFSGRQFSNSRSEMNVSTLELGDSALYLCASNPGTGLYGEQFFGPGTRLTVL.

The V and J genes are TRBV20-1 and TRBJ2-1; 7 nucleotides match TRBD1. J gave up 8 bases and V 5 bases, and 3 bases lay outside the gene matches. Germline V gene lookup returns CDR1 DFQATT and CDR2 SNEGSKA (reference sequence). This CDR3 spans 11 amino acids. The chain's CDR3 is CSADRVDEQFF. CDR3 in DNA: TGCAGTGCTGACAGGGTAGATGAGCAGTTCTTC.

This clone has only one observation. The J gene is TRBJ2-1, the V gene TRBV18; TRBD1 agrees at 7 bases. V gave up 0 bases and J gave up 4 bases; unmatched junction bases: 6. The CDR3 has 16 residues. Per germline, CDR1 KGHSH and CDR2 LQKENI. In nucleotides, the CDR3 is TGTGCCAGCTCACCACCAATGGGGACAGCTTACAATGAGCAGTTCTTC. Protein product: CASSPPMGTAYNEQFF.

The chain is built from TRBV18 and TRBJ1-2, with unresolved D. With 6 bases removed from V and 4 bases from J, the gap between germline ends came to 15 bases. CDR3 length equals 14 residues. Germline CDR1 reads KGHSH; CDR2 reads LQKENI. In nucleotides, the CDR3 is TGTGCCAGCTCCCCGAGTGAGGGAAGCTATGGCTACACCTTC. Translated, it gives CASSPSEGSYGYTF.